A single sample gave rise to the 31 T cell receptor beta chains below, sequenced in a study of identical twins. TCRdb re-called the 5' RACE reads through MiXCR, storing one row per CDR3 protein. The sample carries 500,000 or so distinct CDR3 sequences, 22% recorded once. The same sample was also studied in work on T cells expressing NK-cell markers.

The source material was CD4+ T cells sorted from blood. The receptors shown here come from a woman between 18 and 30 years old in good health.

The sample holds a few counts of this clonotype. Compared with germline, one end of the junction differs, possibly owing to a read error. The chain uses TRBV7-8 and TRBJ1-1; D is uncertain. Germline CDR1 reads SGHVS; CDR2 reads FQNEAQ. The CDR3 is 12 amino acids. CDR3 region: CASSLAGVPSEF. The CDR3 DNA reads as TGTGCCAGCAGCTTAGCCGGGGTGCCCTCGGAATTT.

This clonotype was seen a few times. V is TRBV12-3 or TRBV12-4 and J is TRBJ1-4, with D tentatively TRBD1 (6 bases). The V and J ends lost 4 bases and 0 bases respectively, with 12 bases between them. This CDR3 has 16 residues. CDR3 sequence: CASSSGQPSTNEKLFF. DNA of the CDR3: TGTGCCAGCAGTTCCGGACAGCCATCAACTAATGAAAAACTGTTTTTT.

The chain carries TRBV7-2 and TRBJ2-1; TRBD2 aligns across 8 bases. CDR1 is SGHTA, CDR2 FQGNSA, per germline. With V trimmed by 6 bases and J by 4 bases, 5 bases remained unmatched. This CDR3 has 14 amino acids. The CDR3 DNA is TGTGCCAGCAGTGGGACTAGTTCTTACAATGAGCAGTTCTTC. It encodes CASSGTSSYNEQFF.

The V gene is TRBV4-1, the J gene TRBJ2-1; D is ambiguous. The CDR3 sequence is 13 residues long. Germline V gene data show CDR1 as MGHRA and CDR2 as YSYEKL. The V end was cut by 1 base, the J end by 5 bases, with 6 bases between. This CDR3 is CASSQGANNEQFF. CDR3 DNA: TGCGCCAGCAGCCAAGGGGCGAACAATGAGCAGTTCTTC.

The chain has TRBV12-3 or TRBV12-4 and TRBJ2-2; weak D call: TRBD1 (5 bases). Trimming removed 1 base at V and 7 bases at J, with 7 bases between. This CDR3 comprises 13 residues. CDR3 nucleotides: TGTGCCAGCAGTTTAGGGACACGCGGGGAGCTGTTTTTT. Translation: CASSLGTRGELFF.

The chain carries TRBV11-2 and TRBJ2-7; 8 bases fit TRBD1. Germline-derived CDR1 and CDR2 are SGHAT and FQNNGV. The CDR3 is made up of 15 amino acids. V gave up 6 bases and J gave up 0 bases; unmatched junction bases: 7. CDR3: CASRRTGTGSYEQYF. CDR3 DNA sequence: TGTGCCAGCAGAAGAACCGGGACAGGCTCCTACGAGCAGTACTTC.

This clonotype has only a few counts. The chain employs TRBV18 and TRBJ1-1, with 7 bases matching TRBD1. The germline V gene has CDR1 KGHSH and CDR2 LQKENI. The CDR3 spans 15 residues. J lost 1 base, V lost 1 base, and 3 bases had no gene match. In DNA form, the CDR3 reads TGTGCCAGCTCACCACGGACAGGCCAGAACACTGAAGCTTTCTTT. Translation gives CASSPRTGQNTEAFF.

This chain uses TRBV5-1 with TRBJ2-3; possibly TRBD1 for D (7 bases). The CDR3 is 15 amino acids. V was shortened by 0 bases and J by 5 bases, with 13 bases between the two germline ends. Germline lookup yields CDR1 SGHRS and CDR2 YFSETQ. CDR3 region: CASSLGSGGGDTQYF. DNA of the CDR3: TGCGCCAGCAGCTTGGGGTCAGGGGGAGGAGATACGCAGTATTTT.

The chain employs TRBV3-1 and TRBJ2-1; D is unresolved. The CDR3 is 13 amino acids. V lost 0 bases, J lost 9 bases, and 9 bases lay in between. Germline V lookup: CDR1 LGHDT, CDR2 YNNKEL (reference sequence). CDR3 nucleotides: TGTGCCAGCAGCCAAGATGAACCCGGTGAGCAGTTCTTC. Translated, it gives CASSQDEPGEQFF.

The chain is built from TRBV20-1 and TRBJ1-1; D not resolved. Germline V lookup: CDR1 DFQATT, CDR2 SNEGSKA (reference sequence). Trimming shortened V by 6 bases and J by 3 bases, and 20 bases separated the two germline ends. The CDR3 sequence is 15 residues long. CDR3 DNA sequence: TGCAGTGCCTCCATGGCACACCTTTTGGACACTGAAGCTTTCTTT. It is translated as CSASMAHLLDTEAFF.

In this sample, this clonotype turned up a few times. This rearrangement joins TRBV11-2 to TRBJ2-1; 9 bases are shared with TRBD2. The CDR3 extends over 19 amino acids. The germline V gene encodes CDR1 SGHAT and CDR2 FQNNGV. V lost 6 bases to trimming and J lost 0 bases; unmatched junction nucleotides: 15. In nucleotides, the CDR3 is TGTGCCAGCAGTCCCCCGGGACTAGCACCCCTTGACTCCTACAATGAGCAGTTCTTC. Translation: CASSPPGLAPLDSYNEQFF.

This clonotype has a single count. This chain uses TRBV20-1 with TRBJ2-7; 9 bases agree with TRBD2. Unmatched junction bases numbered 9, after V lost 2 bases and J lost 4 bases. The germline V gene encodes CDR1 DFQATT and CDR2 SNEGSKA (reference sequence). The CDR3 is 15 amino acids. The DNA of the CDR3 is TGCAGTGCTAGAAGGCTGCTAGCGGGGATTTACGAGCAGTACTTC. This translates into CSARRLLAGIYEQYF.

This clonotype was seen a handful of times. This rearrangement joins TRBV20-1 to TRBJ2-1; 7 bases align to TRBD1. Germline V CDR1 and CDR2: DFQATT, SNEGSKA (reference sequence). This CDR3 spans 13 amino acids. With 3 bases clipped from V and 7 bases from J, the junction kept 6 bases outside the gene matches. The CDR3 coding sequence is TGCAGTGCTAGGCCACCGGACAGGAATGAGCAGTTCTTC. The encoded protein is CSARPPDRNEQFF.

The chain is built from TRBV4-3 and TRBJ2-2; perhaps TRBD2 as D (6 bases). V was shortened by 4 bases and J by 6 bases, with 24 bases between the two germline ends. Germline V gene lookup returns CDR1 LGHNA and CDR2 YSLEER. The CDR3 is 18 residues long. The CDR3 nucleotides read TGCGCCAGCAGCCTCCTGCGACTAGGTCATTCGTCCTCCGGGGAGCTGTTTTTT. Its translation: CASSLLRLGHSSSGELFF.

The V call is TRBV6-2 or TRBV6-3, the J call TRBJ2-5; no clear D. Trimming pared 7 bases from V and 1 base from J, leaving 13 bases between. The CDR3 runs to 14 residues. Germline CDR1 is MNHEY and CDR2 is SVGEGT. The chain's CDR3 is CASKPDRPQETQYF. The CDR3 DNA reads as TGTGCCAGCAAACCGGACCGGCCCCAAGAGACCCAGTACTTC.

A few counts support this clonotype. The chain links TRBV7-9 to TRBJ1-1, with D uncertain. The germline CDR1 and CDR2 sequences are SEHNR and FQNEAQ (reference sequence). The V and J ends lost 4 bases and 4 bases respectively, with 10 bases between them. This CDR3 comprises 13 residues. The CDR3 protein is CASSSEAGTEAFF. CDR3 DNA: TGTGCCAGCAGCTCAGAGGCAGGCACTGAAGCTTTCTTT.

This clonotype was counted ten times or more. The chain joins TRBV12-3 or TRBV12-4 to TRBJ1-1; no reliable D call. V dropped 6 bases and J dropped 0 bases, with 8 bases sitting between them. This CDR3 comprises 13 residues. CDR3 region: CASRIQLNTEAFF. CDR3 DNA sequence: TGTGCCAGCAGAATACAACTGAACACTGAAGCTTTCTTT.

The chain carries TRBV5-8 and TRBJ2-1, with D unclear. Germline V CDR1 and CDR2: SGHTS, YDEGEE. The ends were cut back, 3 bases at V and 0 bases at J, with 16 bases in the middle. The CDR3 extends over 17 amino acids. The CDR3 is CASSSVIQVGSYNEQFF. CDR3 bases: TGTGCCAGCAGCTCGGTCATTCAAGTAGGCTCCTACAATGAGCAGTTCTTC.

The chain couples TRBV9 to TRBJ2-7; TRBD1 matches 7 bases. The CDR3 covers 13 residues. Germline loops: CDR1 SGDLS, CDR2 YYNGEE. V lost 3 bases and J lost 3; bases outside the gene matches: 3. This CDR3 reads CASSARDSYEQYF. As DNA, the CDR3 is TGTGCCAGCAGCGCCAGGGACAGCTACGAGCAGTACTTC.

This clonotype was seen a handful of times. The chain combines TRBV3-1 with TRBJ2-7; possibly TRBD2 for D (5 bases). CDR1 and CDR2 from the germline V gene are LGHDT and YNNKEL (reference sequence). Trimming removed 4 bases from V and 3 bases from J, with 25 bases in between. CDR3 size: 18 residues. In nucleotides, the CDR3 is TGTGCCAGCAGCCGCCCCCCCCGATCGGCGGGTTCCTACTACGAGCAGTACTTC. This translates into CASSRPPRSAGSYYEQYF.

In this sample, this clonotype turned up a few times. As DNA, the CDR3 is TGTGCCAGCAGGGCCGGCCATGAGCAGTTCTTC. This translates into CASRAGHEQFF. This rearrangement joins TRBV12-3 or TRBV12-4 to TRBJ2-1; no reliable D call. The CDR3 has 11 residues. V was cut by 6 bases and J by 8 bases, with 8 bases left in between.

This clonotype has more than one count but fewer than ten. The CDR3 is CSARDRWRTPSYEQYF. DNA for the CDR3: TGCAGTGCTAGAGATCGGTGGAGGACACCATCCTACGAGCAGTACTTC. The rearrangement joins TRBV20-1 to TRBJ2-7; the D gene could be TRBD1 or TRBD2 (5 bases each). Germline loops: CDR1 DFQATT, CDR2 SNEGSKA (reference sequence). This CDR3 spans 16 amino acids. Trimming removed 0 bases at V and 1 base at J, with 16 bases between.

The chain links TRBV19 to TRBJ2-7; TRBD1 or TRBD2 may be the D gene (6 bases each). CDR3 size: 14 residues. Germline V gene lookup returns CDR1 LNHDA and CDR2 SQIVND (reference sequence). V lost 1 base, J lost 2 bases, and 9 bases lay in between. This chain's CDR3 is CASSIVGGPYEQYF. The DNA of the CDR3 is TGTGCCAGTAGTATAGTCGGGGGCCCCTACGAGCAGTACTTC.

The CDR3 is CASSKRTGGTDTQYF. For the CDR3, the DNA is TGTGCCAGCAGCAAACGGACAGGCGGCACAGATACGCAGTATTTT. The V call is TRBV11-2, the J call TRBJ2-3; 7 positions match TRBD1. The CDR3 spans 15 residues. Trimming cost V 5 bases and J 1 base; bases outside gene matches: 6. Germline V gene sequence: CDR1 SGHAT, CDR2 FQNNGV. Based on the CDR3 plus reference TRBV11-2 and TRBJ2-3, the full variable domain is EAGVAQSPRYKIIEKRQSVAFWCNPISGHATLYWYQQILGQGPKLLIQFQNNGVVDDSQLPKDRFSAERLKGVDSTLKIQPAKLEDSAVYLCASSKRTGGTDTQYFGPGTRLTVL.

Turning to this clonotype: A junction boundary mismatches the germline segment, possibly from a read error. The V call is TRBV12-3 or TRBV12-4, the J call TRBJ2-1; 7 bases align to TRBD1. The CDR3 totals 12 residues. CDR3: CASSLYDRALLF. Here the CDR3 DNA reads TGTGCCAGCAGTTTGTACGACAGGGCCTTACTCTTC.

This clonotype was counted only a few times. This chain uses TRBV7-2 with TRBJ1-1; D not certain. This CDR3 spans 12 amino acids. Deletions cut 3 bases from V and 4 bases from J, with 6 bases between. Looked up from germline, CDR1 is SGHTA and CDR2 is FQGNSA. DNA of the CDR3: TGTGCCAGCAGCTTCTTTCCCACTGAAGCTTTCTTT. This translates into CASSFFPTEAFF.

This clonotype was counted only a few times. The chain has TRBV5-1 and TRBJ1-1, with D possibly TRBD1 on 6 matching bases. The V end lost 3 bases, the J end lost 0 bases, and 15 bases lay between the germline ends. The CDR3 has 16 residues. Germline V gives CDR1 SGHRS, CDR2 YFSETQ. This CDR3 reads CASSSHGQNMNTEAFF. The CDR3 region has the DNA TGCGCCAGCAGCTCTCATGGACAGAACATGAACACTGAAGCTTTCTTT. The full variable domain, rest sourced from reference TRBV5-1 and TRBJ1-1, is KAGVTQTPRYLIKTRGQQVTLSCSPISGHRSVSWYQQTPGQGLQFLFEYFSETQRNKGNFPGRFSGRQFSNSRSEMNVSTLELGDSALYLCASSSHGQNMNTEAFFGQGTRLTVV.

This clonotype has only a few counts. The gene calls are TRBV20-1 and TRBJ1-5; D unresolved. The germline gives CDR1 DFQATT, CDR2 SNEGSKA (reference sequence). This CDR3 region has 10 residues. Trimming left V 3 bases short and J 6 bases short, with 3 bases between. In DNA form, the CDR3 reads TGCAGTGCTAGTAGTCAGCCCCAGCATTTT. This codes for CSASSQPQHF.

This clonotype was seen only once. The chain is built from TRBV6-2 or TRBV6-3 and TRBJ2-5; D not certain. CDR1 and CDR2 (germline): MNHEY, SVGEGT. The CDR3 runs 12 residues. V was pared by 2 bases and J by 6 bases, with 7 bases between. DNA of the CDR3: TGTGCCAGCAGTTACGGGTTAAAGACCCAGTACTTC. Translated: CASSYGLKTQYF.

This clonotype was seen a few times. The rearrangement uses TRBV20-1 and TRBJ2-7; 10 bases agree with TRBD1. V lost 4 bases, J lost 4 bases, and 4 bases stayed unmatched. The CDR3 is made up of 13 amino acids. Looked up from germline, CDR1 is DFQATT and CDR2 is SNEGSKA (reference sequence). CDR3 residues: CSATGTGDYEQYF. The CDR3 DNA reads as TGCAGTGCTACCGGGACAGGGGATTACGAGCAGTACTTC.

This clonotype appeared a few times. This chain uses TRBV6-6 with TRBJ2-3; no reliable D call. This CDR3 region has 12 residues. Germline lookup yields CDR1 MNHNY and CDR2 SVGAGI (reference sequence). V was pared by 7 bases and J by 7 bases, with 12 bases between. In DNA form, the CDR3 reads TGTGCCAGCATGTCACCGCTAAATACGCAGTATTTT. It is translated as CASMSPLNTQYF.